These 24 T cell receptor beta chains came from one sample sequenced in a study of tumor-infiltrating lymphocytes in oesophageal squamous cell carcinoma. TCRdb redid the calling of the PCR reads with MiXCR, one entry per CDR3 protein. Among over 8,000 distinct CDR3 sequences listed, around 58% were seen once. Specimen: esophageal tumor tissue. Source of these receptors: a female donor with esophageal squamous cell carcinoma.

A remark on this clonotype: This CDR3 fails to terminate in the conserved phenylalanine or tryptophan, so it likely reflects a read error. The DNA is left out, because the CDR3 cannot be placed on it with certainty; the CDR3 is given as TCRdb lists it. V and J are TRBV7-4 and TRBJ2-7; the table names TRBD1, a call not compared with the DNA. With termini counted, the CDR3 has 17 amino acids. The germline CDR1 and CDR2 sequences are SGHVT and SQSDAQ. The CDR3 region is CASSLAPLNPYGYTFGS.

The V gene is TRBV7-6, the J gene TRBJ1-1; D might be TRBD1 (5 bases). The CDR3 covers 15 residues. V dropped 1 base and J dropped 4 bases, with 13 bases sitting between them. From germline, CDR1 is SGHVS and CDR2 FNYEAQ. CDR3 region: CASSLGGGWGTEAFF. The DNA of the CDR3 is TGTGCCAGCAGCTTAGGGGGGGGTTGGGGCACTGAAGCTTTCTTT.

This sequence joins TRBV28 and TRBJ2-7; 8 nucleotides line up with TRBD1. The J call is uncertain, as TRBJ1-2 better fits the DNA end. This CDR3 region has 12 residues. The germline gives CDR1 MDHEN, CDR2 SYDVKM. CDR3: CASNRGTRGYTF. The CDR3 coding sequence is TGTGCCAGCAACAGGGGGACGCGCGGCTACACCTTC.

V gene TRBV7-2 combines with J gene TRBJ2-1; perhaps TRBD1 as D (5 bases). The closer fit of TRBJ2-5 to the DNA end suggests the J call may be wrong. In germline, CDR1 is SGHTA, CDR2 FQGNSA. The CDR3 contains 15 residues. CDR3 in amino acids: CASSTHLSQGETQYF. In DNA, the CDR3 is TGTGCCAGCAGCACCCATCTCTCCCAGGGAGAGACCCAGTACTTC.

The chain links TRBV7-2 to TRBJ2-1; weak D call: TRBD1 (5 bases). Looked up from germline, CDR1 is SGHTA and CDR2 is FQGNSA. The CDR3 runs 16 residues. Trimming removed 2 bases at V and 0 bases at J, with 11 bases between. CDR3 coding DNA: TGTGCCAGCAGCTTATGGGGCCAAAACTCCTACAATGAGCAGTTCTTC. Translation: CASSLWGQNSYNEQFF.

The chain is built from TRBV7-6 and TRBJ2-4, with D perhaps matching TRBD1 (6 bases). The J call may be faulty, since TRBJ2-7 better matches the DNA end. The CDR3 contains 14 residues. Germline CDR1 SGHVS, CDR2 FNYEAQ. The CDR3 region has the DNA TGTGCCAGCAGCTTAAGTGGGGGCGGCTACGAGCAGTACTTC. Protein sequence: CASSLSGGGYEQYF.

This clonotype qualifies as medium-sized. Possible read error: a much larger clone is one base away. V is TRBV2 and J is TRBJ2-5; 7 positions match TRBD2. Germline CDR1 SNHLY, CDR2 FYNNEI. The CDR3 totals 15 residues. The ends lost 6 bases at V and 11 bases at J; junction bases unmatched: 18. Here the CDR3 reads CASRERDESYNEQYF. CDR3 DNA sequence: TGTGCCAGCAGGGAGCGGGATGAATCCTACAATGAGCAGTACTTC.

CDR3 in amino acids: CASSLGLAGYYEQYF. The CDR3 region has the DNA TGTGCCAGCAGCCTGGGACTAGCGGGGTACTACGAGCAGTACTTC. The chain employs TRBV11-2 and TRBJ2-7; 13 bases map to TRBD2. V trimming: 5 bases; J trimming: 3 bases; junction bases outside the gene matches: 4. Germline CDR1 and CDR2: SGHAT and FQNNGV. CDR3 size: 15 residues. The full variable domain, in which reference TRBV11-2 and TRBJ2-7 provide the parts outside the CDR3, is EAGVAQSPRYKIIEKRQSVAFWCNPISGHATLYWYQQILGQGPKLLIQFQNNGVVDDSQLPKDRFSAERLKGVDSTLKIQPAKLEDSAVYLCASSLGLAGYYEQYFGPGTRLTVT.

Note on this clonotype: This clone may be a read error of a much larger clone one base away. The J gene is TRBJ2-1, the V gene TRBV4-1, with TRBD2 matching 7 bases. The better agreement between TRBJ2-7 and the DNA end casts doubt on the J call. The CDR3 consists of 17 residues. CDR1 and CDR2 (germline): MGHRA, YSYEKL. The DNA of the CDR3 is TGCGCCAGCAGCCAAGACCCTGTAGGCGGGAGTGTCAATGAGCAGTACTTC. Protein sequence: CASSQDPVGGSVNEQYF.

The CDR3 bases are TGTGCCACCGCTTACTCGGACGTCTACAATGAGCAGTTCTTC. Its translation: CATAYSDVYNEQFF. The chain carries TRBV10-3 and TRBJ2-7; D remains ambiguous. The end of the DNA aligns better with TRBJ2-1, so the J call may be wrong. Germline CDR1 ENHRY, CDR2 SYGVKD. This CDR3 comprises 14 residues.

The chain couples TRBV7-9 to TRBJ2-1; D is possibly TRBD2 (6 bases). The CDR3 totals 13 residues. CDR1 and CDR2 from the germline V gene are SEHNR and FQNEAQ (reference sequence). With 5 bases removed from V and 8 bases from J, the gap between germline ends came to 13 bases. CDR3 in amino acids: CASSLTRGDEQFF. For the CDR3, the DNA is TGTGCCAGCAGCCTGACTAGAGGGGATGAGCAGTTCTTC.

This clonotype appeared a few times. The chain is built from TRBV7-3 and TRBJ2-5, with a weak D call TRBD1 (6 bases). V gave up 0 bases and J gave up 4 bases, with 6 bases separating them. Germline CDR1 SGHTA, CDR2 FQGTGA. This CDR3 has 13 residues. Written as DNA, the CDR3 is TGTGCCAGCAGCTTAACAGGGGGAGAGACCCAGTACTTC. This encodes CASSLTGGETQYF.

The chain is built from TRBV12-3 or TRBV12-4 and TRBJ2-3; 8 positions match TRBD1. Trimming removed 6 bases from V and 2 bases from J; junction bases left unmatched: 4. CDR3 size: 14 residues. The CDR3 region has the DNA TGTGCCAGCAGAAGACAGGGGCTCACAGATACGCAGTATTTT. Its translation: CASRRQGLTDTQYF.

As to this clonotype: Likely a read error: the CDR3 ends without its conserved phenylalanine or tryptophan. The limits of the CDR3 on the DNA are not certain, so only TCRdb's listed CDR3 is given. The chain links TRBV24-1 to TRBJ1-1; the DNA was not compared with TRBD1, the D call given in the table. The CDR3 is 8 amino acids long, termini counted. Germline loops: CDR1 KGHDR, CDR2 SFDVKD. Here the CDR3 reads CATSDPGQ.

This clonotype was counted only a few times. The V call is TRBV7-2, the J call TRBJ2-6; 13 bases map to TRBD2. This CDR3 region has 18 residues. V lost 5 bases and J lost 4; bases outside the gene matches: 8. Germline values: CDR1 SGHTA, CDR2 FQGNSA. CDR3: CASSIRTSGSSGANVLTF. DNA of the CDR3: TGTGCCAGCAGCATTAGGACTAGCGGGAGCTCCGGGGCCAACGTCCTGACTTTC.

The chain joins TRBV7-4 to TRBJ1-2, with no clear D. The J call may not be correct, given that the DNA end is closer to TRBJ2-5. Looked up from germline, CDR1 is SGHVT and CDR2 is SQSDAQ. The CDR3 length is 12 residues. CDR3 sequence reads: CASSLEWETQYF. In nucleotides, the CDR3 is TGTGCCAGCAGCTTAGAGTGGGAGACCCAGTACTTC.

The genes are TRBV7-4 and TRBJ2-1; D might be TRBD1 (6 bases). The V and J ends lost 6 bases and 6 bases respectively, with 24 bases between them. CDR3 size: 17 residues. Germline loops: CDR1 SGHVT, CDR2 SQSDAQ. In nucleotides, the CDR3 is TGTGCCAGCAGTCACCTGAACACAGGGCTAACTGCCAATGAGCAGTTCTTC. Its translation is CASSHLNTGLTANEQFF. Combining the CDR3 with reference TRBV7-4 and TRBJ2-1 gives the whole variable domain GAGVSQSPRYKVAKRGRDVALRCDSISGHVTLYWYRQTLGQGSEVLTYSQSDAQRDKSGRPSGRFSAERPERSVSTLKIQRTEQGDSAVYLCASSHLNTGLTANEQFFGPGTRLTVL.

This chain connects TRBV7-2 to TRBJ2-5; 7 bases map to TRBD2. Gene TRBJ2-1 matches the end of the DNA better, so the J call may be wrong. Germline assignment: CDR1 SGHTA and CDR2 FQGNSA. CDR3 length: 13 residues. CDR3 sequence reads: CASSASGPYEQFF. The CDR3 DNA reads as TGTGCCAGCAGTGCTAGCGGTCCCTACGAGCAGTTCTTC.

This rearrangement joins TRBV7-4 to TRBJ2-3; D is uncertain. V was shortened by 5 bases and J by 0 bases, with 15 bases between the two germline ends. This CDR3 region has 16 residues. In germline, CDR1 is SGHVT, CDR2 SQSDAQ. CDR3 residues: CASSPTVIDSTDTQYF. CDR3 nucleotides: TGTGCCAGCAGCCCCACCGTGATAGATAGCACAGATACGCAGTATTTT.

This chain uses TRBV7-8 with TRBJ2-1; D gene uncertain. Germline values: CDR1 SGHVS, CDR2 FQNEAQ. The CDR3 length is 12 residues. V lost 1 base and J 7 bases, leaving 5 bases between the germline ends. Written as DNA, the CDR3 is TGTGCCAGCAGCTTAGTAATTAATGAGCAGTTCTTC. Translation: CASSLVINEQFF.

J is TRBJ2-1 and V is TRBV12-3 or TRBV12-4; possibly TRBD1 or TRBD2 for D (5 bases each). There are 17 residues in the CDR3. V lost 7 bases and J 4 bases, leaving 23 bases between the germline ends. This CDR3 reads CASIKAPGPRFYNEQFF. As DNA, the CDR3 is TGTGCCAGCATCAAAGCCCCGGGACCCCGATTTTACAATGAGCAGTTCTTC.

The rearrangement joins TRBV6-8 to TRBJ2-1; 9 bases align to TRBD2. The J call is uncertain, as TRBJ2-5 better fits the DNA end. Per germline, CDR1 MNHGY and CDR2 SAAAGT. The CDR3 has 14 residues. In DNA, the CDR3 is TGTGCCAGCAGTGTGGGACTAGCCCAAGAGACCCAGTACTTC. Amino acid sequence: CASSVGLAQETQYF.

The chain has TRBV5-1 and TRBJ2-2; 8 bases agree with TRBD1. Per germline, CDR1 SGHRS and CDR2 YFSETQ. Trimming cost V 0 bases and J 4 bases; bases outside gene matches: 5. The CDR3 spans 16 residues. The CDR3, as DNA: TGCGCCAGCAGCTTGGCTCAGGGGGCGCGCACCGGGGAGCTGTTTTTT. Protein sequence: CASSLAQGARTGELFF.

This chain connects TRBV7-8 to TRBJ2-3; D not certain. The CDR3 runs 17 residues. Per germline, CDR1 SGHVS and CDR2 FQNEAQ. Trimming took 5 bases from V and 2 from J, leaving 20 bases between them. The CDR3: CASSRAHRGGHTDTQYF. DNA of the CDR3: TGTGCCAGCAGCCGAGCCCATCGAGGTGGGCACACAGATACGCAGTATTTT.